Each of the 30 T cell receptor beta chains below was sequenced from the same sample in a study of yellow fever vaccine responses in identical twins (dated by TCRdb to between 2017 and 2018). Library creation used RT-PCR. TCRdb lists the instrument as Illumina HiSeq 2500. TCRdb trimmed public reads at Q25 via fastp, called clones via MiXCR and kept in-frame beta chains. Rows with one shared CDR3 protein collapse into an entry with the most common genes and DNA. This sample lists approximately 32,000 distinct CDR3 sequences; almost 60% were detected once. The ten top clones hold roughly 4.7% of the sample. The sequencing here drew on T cells from blood (PBMCs), unsorted or a sorted subset (not recorded which), taken before or after yellow fever vaccination (not recorded which). The source is a woman younger than 30 who received the yellow fever vaccine. Donor details come from another sample of the same person, matched by shared clones.

The chain joins TRBV5-1 to TRBJ2-5; 7 nucleotides line up with TRBD2. The CDR3 contains 14 residues. V lost 4 bases to trimming and J lost 6 bases; unmatched junction nucleotides: 9. The germline V gene encodes CDR1 SGHRS and CDR2 YFSETQ. The CDR3 region has the DNA TGCGCCAGCAGCCTGGGCCTAGCGGCACAGACCCAGTACTTC. It codes for CASSLGLAAQTQYF.

V is TRBV5-7 and J is TRBJ2-1, with D tentatively TRBD1 or TRBD2 (6 bases each). TRBV5-7 is flagged as an ORF with uncertain function. Trimming pared 6 bases from V and 8 bases from J, leaving 18 bases between. The CDR3 runs 14 residues. CDR3 residues: CASNLLQGTYEQFF. Written as DNA, the CDR3 is TGTGCCAGCAACCTACTTCAGGGGACTTATGAGCAGTTCTTC.

The chain couples TRBV7-9 to TRBJ2-2; D is uncertain. CDR3 length: 14 residues. Germline V gives CDR1 SEHNR, CDR2 FQNEAQ (reference sequence). The germline V and J ends were trimmed by 3 bases and 1 base, with 6 bases remaining between them. CDR3 DNA: TGTGCCAGCAGCTTTCAGCGGAACACCGGGGAGCTGTTTTTT. As protein: CASSFQRNTGELFF.

This clonotype was picked up a small number of times. The V and J genes are TRBV27 and TRBJ2-5, with unresolved D. V was cut by 5 bases and J by 5 bases, with 12 bases left in between. This CDR3 is built from 13 residues. Germline values: CDR1 MNHEY, CDR2 SMNVEV (reference sequence). The CDR3 protein is CASSGDTWETQYF. CDR3 bases: TGTGCCAGCAGTGGGGATACGTGGGAGACCCAGTACTTC.

The CDR3 DNA reads TGTGCCAGCAGCTTGGGCGGGGGGCGGAATGAGCAGTTCTTC. It encodes CASSLGGGRNEQFF. The gene calls are TRBV11-1 and TRBJ2-1; TRBD2 agrees at 8 bases. The germline gives CDR1 SGHAT, CDR2 FQDESV (reference sequence). The CDR3 is made up of 14 amino acids. The trim removed 3 bases at V and 7 bases at J, leaving 5 bases unmatched.

V gene TRBV14 combines with J gene TRBJ2-2, with 8 nucleotides matching TRBD1. Germline assignment: CDR1 SGHDN and CDR2 FVKESK. The CDR3 has 19 amino acids. V shed 3 bases and J 1 base; nucleotides not matched to a gene: 13. This chain's CDR3 is CASSQTIWQGALNTGELFF. As DNA, the CDR3 is TGTGCCAGCAGCCAGACGATATGGCAGGGGGCGCTGAACACCGGGGAGCTGTTTTTT.

This clonotype came up a few times. V is TRBV12-3 or TRBV12-4 and J is TRBJ2-1; 7 bases line up with TRBD2. This CDR3 is 19 amino acids long. V shed 2 bases, J shed 0 bases, and the junction held 13 bases outside the gene matches. The CDR3 sequence is CASSLYGLVAESSYNEQFF. In DNA form, the CDR3 reads TGTGCCAGCAGTTTATACGGACTAGTTGCCGAGAGCTCCTACAATGAGCAGTTCTTC.

This clonotype was counted only a few times. J is TRBJ1-5 and V is TRBV12-3 or TRBV12-4; no clear D gene. The CDR3 contains 16 residues. Trimming removed 3 bases from V and 1 base from J, with 13 bases in between. The CDR3 loop is CASSLYYGGSNQPQHF. Here the CDR3 DNA reads TGTGCCAGCAGTTTGTATTATGGAGGCAGCAATCAGCCCCAGCATTTT.

The V gene is TRBV6-2 or TRBV6-3, the J gene TRBJ2-7, with no clear D. The CDR3 totals 15 residues. CDR1 is MNHEY, CDR2 SVGEGT, per germline. Trimming stripped 2 bases from V and 3 bases from J, with 14 bases between. CDR3 bases: TGTGCCAGCAGTTACACCCGGGCCGGTGACTACGAGCAGTACGTC. It specifies CASSYTRAGDYEQYV.

The genes are TRBV7-2 and TRBJ2-3, with D possibly matching TRBD2 (6 bases). V lost 3 bases to trimming and J lost 6 bases, with 16 bases between them. This CDR3 has 15 residues. The V gene's germline CDR1 is SGHTA and CDR2 FQGNSA. CDR3 protein: CASSLRASEVDTQYF. CDR3 sequence (DNA): TGTGCCAGCAGCTTGAGGGCTAGCGAAGTCGATACGCAGTATTTT.

This chain connects TRBV20-1 to TRBJ2-1, with D possibly being TRBD2 (5 bases). Per the germline V gene, CDR1 is DFQATT and CDR2 is SNEGSKA (reference sequence). This CDR3 is built from 13 residues. The germline V and J ends were trimmed by 3 bases and 3 bases, with 9 bases remaining between them. The CDR3 loop reads CSASQAGYNEQFF. The CDR3 nucleotides read TGCAGTGCTAGTCAGGCGGGCTACAATGAGCAGTTCTTC.

The rearrangement links TRBV12-5 to TRBJ2-1; TRBD2 agrees at 12 bases. This CDR3 is 18 amino acids long. The J segment lost 2 bases and the V segment lost 0 bases, leaving 5 bases of the junction unmatched. CDR1 and CDR2 (germline): LGHNT, FRNRAP. CDR3 region: CASGLVPTSGRTYNEQFF. DNA for the CDR3: TGTGCTAGTGGTTTGGTACCGACTAGCGGGAGAACCTACAATGAGCAGTTCTTC.

The rearrangement joins TRBV11-3 to TRBJ2-7; no firm D call. Germline V gives CDR1 SGHNT, CDR2 YENEEA. CDR3 length equals 15 residues. V lost 1 base and J lost 2, with 12 bases in between. CDR3 coding DNA: TGTGCCAGCAGCTTAGGCTCCAACAGTGCCTACGAGCAGTACGTC. Its translation is CASSLGSNSAYEQYV.

CDR3 DNA: TGTGCCAGCAGGCGGCCCGGTAGAGAGAACACCGGGGAGCTGTTTTTT. This codes for CASRRPGRENTGELFF. The V and J genes are TRBV7-9 and TRBJ2-2; no clear D. The CDR3 sequence is 16 residues long. Germline V CDR1 and CDR2: SEHNR, FQNEAQ (reference sequence). Trimming pared 6 bases from V and 1 base from J, leaving 15 bases between.

The chain links TRBV5-4 to TRBJ2-1, with 9 bases fitting TRBD2. The CDR3 loop spans 16 amino acids. Germline lookup yields CDR1 SGHNT and CDR2 YYREEE (reference sequence). Trimming took 0 bases from V and 9 from J; bases not matched to a gene: 10. The CDR3 DNA reads as TGTGCCAGCAGCTTGGTGGGGGCTAGCGGGAAGGGTGAGCAGTTCTTC. Its protein is CASSLVGASGKGEQFF.

This clonotype showed up just a few times. The chain has TRBV9 and TRBJ2-2; 12 bases agree with TRBD2. Per the germline V gene, CDR1 is SGDLS and CDR2 is YYNGEE. The CDR3 extends over 18 amino acids. The junction had 9 bases not matched to a gene; V was cut back by 1 base and J by 5 bases. For the CDR3, the DNA is TGTGCCAGCAGCGTACTACTAGCGGGGGGAGTTCGGACCGGGGAGCTGTTTTTT. The encoded protein is CASSVLLAGGVRTGELFF.

The sample holds a few counts of this clonotype. This chain joins TRBV20-1 and TRBJ2-1; D not resolved. The CDR3 is 12 amino acids. V lost 7 bases to trimming and J lost 6 bases, with 13 bases between them. The germline V gene has CDR1 DFQATT and CDR2 SNEGSKA (reference sequence). CDR3 residues: CSVTPDGNEQFF. In DNA, the CDR3 is TGCAGTGTGACCCCGGATGGCAATGAGCAGTTCTTC.

This clonotype was detected only once. The chain joins TRBV29-1 to TRBJ1-2; D is undetermined. V was cut by 4 bases and J by 6 bases, with 9 bases left in between. The CDR3 is 11 amino acids. The germline CDR1 and CDR2 sequences are SQVTM and ANQGSEA. The CDR3 nucleotides read TGCAGCGTTGGGGGAAAAGATGGCTACACCTTC. Protein product: CSVGGKDGYTF.

The rearrangement joins TRBV10-1 to TRBJ1-2; no reliable D call. The CDR3 contains 13 residues. V was shortened by 0 bases and J by 4 bases, with 6 bases between the two germline ends. Germline V lookup: CDR1 WNHNN, CDR2 SYGVQD (reference sequence). The chain's CDR3 is CASSESTRYGYTF. The CDR3 nucleotides are TGCGCCAGCAGTGAGTCGACGCGCTATGGCTACACCTTC.

This chain links TRBV2 with TRBJ2-1, with unresolved D. CDR1 and CDR2 (germline): SNHLY, FYNNEI. The CDR3 totals 13 residues. Deletions cut 3 bases from V and 8 bases from J, with 11 bases between. Here the CDR3 DNA reads TGTGCCAGCAGTGAGGTGCTGTGGGATGAGCAGTTCTTC. This gives the protein CASSEVLWDEQFF. The full variable domain, rest sourced from reference TRBV2 and TRBJ2-1, is EPEVTQTPSHQVTQMGQEVILRCVPISNHLYFYWYRQILGQKVEFLVSFYNNEISEKSEIFDDQFSVERPDGSNFTLKIRSTKLEDSAMYFCASSEVLWDEQFFGPGTRLTVL.

The chain uses TRBV4-2 and TRBJ2-7; TRBD1 matches 9 bases. Losses at the gene ends were 4 bases for V and 3 bases for J; bases not matched to a gene: 7. The germline CDR1 and CDR2 sequences are LGHNA and YNFKEQ. This CDR3 contains 15 residues. The CDR3 sequence is CASSLTGTGFYEQYV. The CDR3 DNA is TGTGCCAGCAGCCTAACCGGGACAGGGTTCTACGAGCAGTACGTC.

CDR3 coding DNA: TGTGCCAGCAGCCAGGAGGGTCGGTCCTACGAGCAGTACTTC. Translation: CASSQEGRSYEQYF. The chain joins TRBV14 to TRBJ2-7, with TRBD2 as a possible D gene (6 bases). The CDR3 contains 14 residues. Germline V gene sequence: CDR1 SGHDN, CDR2 FVKESK. V lost 3 bases and J 1 base, leaving 10 bases between the germline ends.

This rearrangement joins TRBV29-1 to TRBJ1-1, with a possible D match to TRBD1 (5 bases). CDR3 length: 12 amino acids. V was shortened by 4 bases and J by 1 base, with 7 bases between the two germline ends. The germline V gene encodes CDR1 SQVTM and CDR2 ANQGSEA. The CDR3 is CSVVRGNTEAFF. Written as DNA, the CDR3 is TGCAGCGTTGTGAGGGGGAACACTGAAGCTTTCTTT.

This clonotype was seen only a few times. The CDR3 is CSVPAGGELFF. The CDR3 DNA is TGCAGCGTACCCGCGGGCGGGGAGCTGTTTTTT. This sequence joins TRBV29-1 and TRBJ2-2; the D gene is possibly TRBD2 (5 bases). Germline CDR1 reads SQVTM; CDR2 reads ANQGSEA. Trimming pared 6 bases from V and 7 bases from J, leaving 9 bases between. CDR3 length: 11 residues.

V gene TRBV18 combines with J gene TRBJ1-4; TRBD1 might be the D (5 bases). CDR1 KGHSH and CDR2 LQKENI come from the germline V gene. The CDR3 is 16 amino acids. Between the trimmed V and J ends, which lost 2 bases and 1 base, there was a span of 11 bases. The CDR3 coding sequence is TGTGCCAGCTCACCAAGTATCGGGGGAACTAATGAAAAACTGTTTTTT. Translating gives CASSPSIGGTNEKLFF.

This clonotype was found a few times. This chain connects TRBV13 to TRBJ1-6, with D perhaps matching TRBD1 (6 bases). Germline CDR1 reads PRHDT; CDR2 reads FYEKMQ (reference sequence). Trimming stripped 5 bases from V and 7 bases from J, with 6 bases between. The CDR3 contains 12 residues. The CDR3 sequence: CASSGQNSPLHF. The CDR3 bases are TGTGCCAGCAGCGGACAGAATTCACCCCTCCACTTT.

The rearrangement joins TRBV2 to TRBJ2-4, with D possibly TRBD1 on 5 matching bases. With 7 bases removed from V and 1 base from J, the gap between germline ends came to 14 bases. The CDR3 covers 15 residues. CDR1 and CDR2 (germline): SNHLY, FYNNEI. CDR3: CASNLDTEAKNIQYF. CDR3 DNA sequence: TGTGCCAGCAATCTGGACACCGAGGCCAAAAACATTCAGTACTTC.

The chain links TRBV6-1 to TRBJ2-1, with 11 bases identical to TRBD1. Germline V gene data show CDR1 as MNHNS and CDR2 as SASEGT. The CDR3 extends over 15 amino acids. Trimming at V came to 5 bases and at J to 6 bases, leaving 6 bases not matched to a gene. The chain's CDR3 is CASSLDRGLFNEQFF. CDR3 bases: TGTGCCAGCAGTCTGGACAGGGGGCTTTTCAATGAGCAGTTCTTC.

This clonotype has a single count. V is TRBV5-1 and J is TRBJ2-1, with TRBD1 identical over 8 bases. The ends lost 3 bases at V and 3 bases at J; junction bases unmatched: 8. CDR1 and CDR2 from the germline V gene are SGHRS and YFSETQ. The CDR3 runs 16 residues. CDR3 in amino acids: CASSSGTGELYNEQFF. In nucleotides, the CDR3 is TGCGCCAGCAGCTCCGGGACAGGCGAACTCTACAATGAGCAGTTCTTC.

This chain joins TRBV28 and TRBJ2-5; TRBD1 is a possible D gene (5 bases). With 7 bases removed from V and 0 bases from J, the gap between germline ends came to 15 bases. Looked up from germline, CDR1 is MDHEN and CDR2 is SYDVKM. The CDR3 is 15 amino acids. CDR3 loop: CASTPPGMYQETQYF. The CDR3, as DNA: TGTGCCAGCACCCCCCCAGGGATGTACCAAGAGACCCAGTACTTC.